These T cell receptor beta chains were read from a single sample in a study of CD8 T cells in Susac syndrome. MiXCR was run by TCRdb on the immunoSEQ multiplex PCR reads, yielding one entry per CDR3 protein. The data show 150,000 to 200,000 distinct CDR3 sequences, roughly 92% seen once. The specimen sequenced was CD4+ T cells from PBMCs. These receptors all come from a human donor in good health. Each CDR3 is given with its conserved first and last residue. A D gene is named only where the DNA matches it firmly. Where a row states a size, it is once, few, many or the class of an expanded clone; other rows omit it.

size: .
J: TRBJ2-6
V: TRBV12-3/TRBV12-4
D: .
CDR3: CASSTSVSGANVLTF
DNA: TGTGCCAGCAGTACCAGTGTCTCTGGGGCCAACGTCCTGACTTTC

size: .
J: TRBJ2-1
V: TRBV12-3/TRBV12-4
D: .
CDR3: CASSFAGGEQFF
DNA: TGTGCCAGCAGTTTTGCTGGGGGTGAGCAGTTCTTC

size: .
J: TRBJ1-2
V: TRBV30
D: .
CDR3: CAWSRVRTYGYTF
DNA: TGTGCCTGGAGTCGAGTACGGACCTATGGCTACACCTTC

size: .
J: TRBJ2-7
V: TRBV12-3/TRBV12-4
D: .
CDR3: CASSPKGSYEQYF
DNA: TGTGCCAGCAGCCCGAAGGGGTCCTACGAGCAGTACTTC

size: .
J: TRBJ2-3
V: TRBV7-3
D: TRBD2
CDR3: CASSLNGDYLSTQYF
DNA: TGTGCCAGCAGCTTAAATGGGGACTACTTATCGACGCAGTATTTT

size: .
J: TRBJ2-2
V: TRBV29-1
D: TRBD2
CDR3: CSVREKGLAGWLGTGELFF
DNA: TGCAGCGTCAGGGAAAAGGGACTAGCGGGGTGGCTCGGCACCGGGGAGCTGTTTTTT

size: .
J: TRBJ1-5
V: TRBV9
D: .
CDR3: CASSPDNHQPQHF
DNA: TGTGCCAGCAGTCCCGACAACCATCAGCCCCAGCATTTT

size: once
J: TRBJ2-2
V: TRBV2
D: .
CDR3: CASSRIGALLNTGELFF
DNA: TGTGCCAGCAGTCGTATTGGGGCCCTCTTGAACACCGGGGAGCTGTTTTTT

size: .
J: TRBJ1-4
V: TRBV7-2
D: TRBD1
CDR3: CASSTDRAIGEKLFF
DNA: TGTGCCAGCAGCACGGACAGGGCTATTGGGGAAAAACTGTTTTTT

size: once
J: TRBJ2-3
V: TRBV2
D: .
CDR3: CASGRADTQYF
DNA: TGTGCCAGCGGTAGGGCTGATACGCAGTATTTT

size: .
J: TRBJ1-5
V: TRBV6-1
D: .
CDR3: CASSGLYSNQPQHF
DNA: TGTGCCAGCAGTGGCCTATATAGCAATCAGCCCCAGCATTTT

size: .
J: TRBJ2-4
V: TRBV19
D: .
CDR3: CASSIGVSGAKNIQYF
DNA: TGTGCCAGTAGTATCGGGGTGTCCGGAGCCAAAAACATTCAGTACTTC

size: .
J: TRBJ1-4
V: TRBV4-3
D: TRBD1
CDR3: CASSRDPGQGGEKLFF
DNA: TGCGCCAGCAGCCGTGATCCAGGACAGGGAGGCGAAAAACTGTTTTTT

size: .
J: TRBJ1-2
V: TRBV18
D: TRBD1
CDR3: CASSPGTDYGYTF
DNA: TGTGCCAGCTCTCCCGGGACAGACTATGGCTACACCTTC

size: .
J: TRBJ2-2
V: TRBV7-9
D: .
CDR3: CASSLNPGELFF
DNA: TGTGCCAGCAGCTTAAATCCCGGGGAGCTGTTTTTT

size: .
J: TRBJ1-6
V: TRBV3-1
D: .
CDR3: CASSPPTTNSPLHF
DNA: TGTGCCAGCAGCCCGCCCACGACTAATTCACCCCTCCACTTT

size: .
J: TRBJ2-1
V: TRBV27
D: TRBD2
CDR3: CASSPGLAGSSSYNEQFF
DNA: TGTGCCAGCAGTCCGGGACTAGCGGGGTCTAGCTCCTACAATGAGCAGTTCTTC

size: .
J: TRBJ2-2
V: TRBV19
D: .
CDR3: CASSITPGRYTGELFF
DNA: TGTGCCAGTAGTATAACCCCGGGCAGATACACCGGGGAGCTGTTTTTT

size: .
J: TRBJ2-7
V: TRBV5-1
D: TRBD2
CDR3: CASSRGGQGYEQYF
DNA: TGCGCCAGCAGCCGCGGGGGGCAGGGTTACGAGCAGTACTTC

size: .
J: TRBJ1-5
V: TRBV7-2
D: TRBD1
CDR3: CASSRGTGGGNQPQHF
DNA: TGTGCCAGCAGCCGCGGGACAGGGGGTGGCAATCAGCCCCAGCATTTT

size: once
J: TRBJ2-2
V: TRBV3-1
D: .
CDR3: CASSVRGNTGELFF
DNA: TGTGCCAGCAGCGTCAGAGGGAACACCGGGGAGCTGTTTTTT

size: few
J: TRBJ2-5
V: TRBV18
D: .
CDR3: CASSPLGAQETQYF
DNA: TGTGCCAGCTCACCACTTGGGGCCCAAGAGACCCAGTACTTC

size: .
J: TRBJ1-1
V: TRBV28
D: .
CDR3: CASSSELTARRNTEAFF
DNA: TGTGCCAGCAGTTCGGAACTGACAGCGAGGCGGAACACTGAAGCTTTCTTT

size: .
J: TRBJ1-5
V: TRBV4-2
D: .
CDR3: CASSQEGRGSVQHF
DNA: TGTGCCAGCAGCCAAGAGGGACGGGGGTCGGTCCAGCATTTT

size: .
J: TRBJ1-3
V: TRBV15
D: TRBD1
CDR3: CATSRDSTGAGNTIYF
DNA: TGTGCCACCAGCAGAGATTCGACAGGGGCTGGAAACACCATATATTTT

size: .
J: TRBJ2-1
V: TRBV6-2/TRBV6-3
D: TRBD2
CDR3: CASRSGTRIEQFF
DNA: TGTGCCAGCAGATCCGGGACTAGGATTGAGCAGTTCTTC

size: .
J: TRBJ2-1
V: TRBV19
D: .
CDR3: CASSPGQGSEFF
DNA: TGTGCCAGTAGTCCCGGGCAGGGCTCAGAGTTCTTC

size: .
J: TRBJ2-1
V: TRBV30
D: TRBD2
CDR3: CAWMGGGGYNEQFF
DNA: TGTGCCTGGATGGGCGGGGGGGGCTACAATGAGCAGTTCTTC

size: .
J: TRBJ1-6
V: TRBV2
D: .
CDR3: CASIREQGRNSPLHF
DNA: TGTGCCAGCATACGGGAACAGGGCCGTAATTCACCCCTCCACTTT

size: .
J: TRBJ1-2
V: TRBV5-1
D: .
CDR3: CASTRDDRHGNYGYTF
DNA: TGCGCCAGCACCCGGGACGACCGACACGGGAACTATGGCTACACCTTC

size: .
J: TRBJ2-1
V: TRBV5-4
D: TRBD2
CDR3: CASSLELAGINEQFF
DNA: TGTGCCAGCAGCTTGGAACTAGCGGGCATTAATGAGCAGTTCTTC

size: .
J: TRBJ2-1
V: TRBV7-9
D: .
CDR3: CASSSGRAGFF
DNA: TGTGCCAGCAGCTCCGGCAGGGCAGGGTTCTTC

size: once
J: TRBJ1-2
V: TRBV19
D: TRBD1
CDR3: CASSTRDRESGYTF
DNA: TGTGCCAGTAGTACCCGGGACAGGGAAAGTGGCTACACCTTC

size: .
J: TRBJ2-5
V: TRBV3-1
D: TRBD2
CDR3: CASSHRAGEKTQYF
DNA: TGTGCCAGCAGCCACCGAGCGGGGGAAAAGACCCAGTACTTC